This T cell receptor beta chain came from a study of blood T cells in healthy people across ages. Study findings and constraints: TCR beta diversity tracked closely with naive T cell percentage.

It was with a sample-barcoded 5' primer and a J-beta primer mix that a second PCR of roughly 6 to 12 cycles was run. One entry per CDR3 protein, called by TCRdb with MiXCR from the 5' RACE reads. Of hundreds of thousands of distinct CDR3 sequences listed, over 40% are singletons. Details on this clonotype: No antigen is known for it. A much larger clone differs by one base, so this may be a read error.

The TCR sequence derives from a woman of 80 years or more in good health. Sequencing input: blood.

The CDR3, as DNA: TGTGCCAGCAGTGAATCCGAAACAGGTCTCCGGGAGCAGTACTTC. Residues: CASSESETGLREQYF. The chain uses TRBV25-1 and TRBJ2-5; possibly TRBD2 for D (6 bases). Trimming stripped 1 base from V and 11 bases from J, with 20 bases between. CDR1 MGHDK and CDR2 SYGVNS come from the germline V gene. The CDR3 has 15 amino acids.